A single sample is the source of the 28 T cell receptor beta chains below, sequenced in a study of T-cell reconstitution after alpha-beta-depleted transplantation in children. This sample's TCRbeta library carried unique molecular identifier barcodes. TCRdb re-called the PCR reads through MiXCR, storing one row per CDR3 protein. The sample records 450,000 to 600,000 distinct CDR3 sequences, 15% to 20% being singletons. Sequencing used PBMCs from the stem cell graft donor, obtained from the stem cell graft. These TCRs come from a human donor who donated a stem cell graft to a child with acute lymphoblastic leukemia.

This clonotype has only a few counts. The V gene is TRBV7-9, the J gene TRBJ2-7, with D maybe TRBD1 (6 bases). In germline, CDR1 is SEHNR, CDR2 FQNEAQ (reference sequence). This CDR3 is 14 amino acids long. Deletions cut 5 bases from V and 7 bases from J, with 18 bases between. For the CDR3, the DNA is TGTGCCAGCAGCGCCAGGGGACCCTTTGGGGAGCAGTACTTC. Residues: CASSARGPFGEQYF.

The rearrangement links TRBV7-9 to TRBJ2-4; 9 bases are shared with TRBD1. The ends lost 5 bases at V and 7 bases at J; junction bases unmatched: 9. The CDR3 extends over 15 amino acids. Germline assignment: CDR1 SEHNR and CDR2 FQNEAQ (reference sequence). Here the CDR3 reads CASSRDRDNSNIQYF. CDR3 DNA sequence: TGTGCCAGCAGCCGGGACAGGGACAACTCTAACATTCAGTACTTC.

This clonotype was seen a handful of times. The gene calls are TRBV5-1 and TRBJ1-1, with 8 positions matching TRBD1. Unmatched junction bases numbered 5, after V lost 4 bases and J lost 3 bases. There are 14 residues in the CDR3. Per the germline V gene, CDR1 is SGHRS and CDR2 is YFSETQ. CDR3 in amino acids: CASSKKTGDTEAFF. In nucleotides, the CDR3 is TGCGCCAGCAGCAAAAAGACAGGGGACACTGAAGCTTTCTTT.

The V gene is TRBV5-1, the J gene TRBJ1-1; D perhaps matches TRBD1 (5 bases). This CDR3 has 13 amino acids. Germline V gene data show CDR1 as SGHRS and CDR2 as YFSETQ. V shed 5 bases and J shed 7 bases, with 15 bases lying between them. The CDR3 region is CASRPGGVDEAFF. The CDR3 coding sequence is TGCGCCAGCAGGCCGGGAGGGGTAGATGAAGCTTTCTTT.

The genes are TRBV5-6 and TRBJ2-6; D remains unclear. This CDR3 is built from 17 residues. V gave up 2 bases and J gave up 0 bases, with 12 bases separating them. Germline CDR1 and CDR2: SGHDT and YYEEEE. CDR3 in amino acids: CASSLDLYRSGANVLTF. The CDR3 region has the DNA TGTGCCAGCAGCTTAGACTTATATCGCTCTGGGGCCAACGTCCTGACTTTC.

The chain carries TRBV5-1 and TRBJ1-2; a weak D match, TRBD1 (6 bases). The CDR3 totals 15 residues. The germline V and J ends were trimmed by 3 bases and 0 bases, with 12 bases remaining between them. Germline-derived CDR1 and CDR2 are SGHRS and YFSETQ. The CDR3 sequence is CASSWTQGANYGYTF. The CDR3 DNA is TGCGCCAGCAGCTGGACACAGGGAGCTAACTATGGCTACACCTTC.

This clonotype appeared a few times. This chain uses TRBV7-9 with TRBJ2-1, with D tentatively TRBD1 (6 bases). Trimming took 4 bases from V and 6 from J, leaving 16 bases between them. CDR1 and CDR2 from the germline V gene are SEHNR and FQNEAQ (reference sequence). The length of the CDR3 is 15 residues. The CDR3 DNA follows: TGTGCCAGCAGCTCCCCCCAGGGGACGTTCAATGAGCAGTTCTTC. Amino acids: CASSSPQGTFNEQFF. The whole variable domain, filled in from reference TRBV7-9 and TRBJ2-1, reads DTGVSQNPRHKITKRGQNVTFRCDPISEHNRLYWYRQTLGQGPEFLTYFQNEAQLEKSRLLSDRFSAERPKGSFSTLEIQRTEQGDSAMYLCASSSPQGTFNEQFFGPGTRLTVL.

This clonotype was detected a few times. The rearrangement uses TRBV29-1 and TRBJ2-2; TRBD2 aligns across 8 bases. Germline values: CDR1 SQVTM, CDR2 ANQGSEA. The CDR3 loop spans 12 amino acids. The CDR3 coding sequence is TGCAACGTACGGGGGGGCACCGGGGAGCTGTTTTTT. Translated, it gives CNVRGGTGELFF.

This clonotype was picked up a small number of times. The chain recombines TRBV7-8 with TRBJ2-4, with 7 nucleotides matching TRBD1. CDR3 length: 18 residues. Trimming removed 3 bases from V and 0 bases from J; junction bases left unmatched: 11. From germline, CDR1 is SGHVS and CDR2 FQNEAQ. The CDR3: CASSLGQSLLIAKNIQYF. The CDR3 DNA reads TGTGCCAGCAGCTTGGGACAGTCGCTCCTAATAGCCAAAAACATTCAGTACTTC.

The chain carries TRBV7-3 and TRBJ2-1; tentative D call: TRBD1 (5 bases). Germline CDR1 SGHTA, CDR2 FQGTGA. This CDR3 has 14 residues. V lost 1 base to trimming and J lost 7 bases, with 11 bases between them. CDR3 amino acids: CASSLNPRDNEQFF. CDR3 coding DNA: TGTGCCAGCAGCTTAAACCCCAGGGATAATGAGCAGTTCTTC.

This clonotype was observed many times. The genes are TRBV10-2 and TRBJ1-1; 8 bases are shared with TRBD1. From germline, CDR1 is WSHSY and CDR2 SAAADI. CDR3 length: 12 residues. Unmatched junction bases numbered 7, after V lost 9 bases and J lost 7 bases. Written as DNA, the CDR3 is TGCGCCAGTAGAGGACAGGGTGGTGAAGCTTTCTTT. Protein sequence: CASRGQGGEAFF.

This clonotype was recorded a few times. The genes are TRBV5-5 and TRBJ2-7; no reliable D call. Trimming stripped 2 bases from V and 2 bases from J, with 11 bases between. Per germline, CDR1 SGHKS and CDR2 YYEKEE (reference sequence). The CDR3 is made up of 14 amino acids. The CDR3 DNA sequence: TGTGCCAGCAGCTTCCGGGCCGATACCTACGAGCAGTACTTC. Encoded protein: CASSFRADTYEQYF.

This clonotype was detected many times. This rearrangement joins TRBV10-3 to TRBJ2-3; no firm D call. Germline V gene sequence: CDR1 ENHRY, CDR2 SYGVKD. Deletions cut 9 bases from V and 6 bases from J, with 10 bases between. This CDR3 contains 11 residues. The CDR3 nucleotides read TGTGCCATTGGTCTAGGGGATACGCAGTATTTT. This codes for CAIGLGDTQYF.

This clonotype was seen only a few times. The rearrangement links TRBV7-3 to TRBJ2-1; D unresolved. CDR1 SGHTA and CDR2 FQGTGA come from the germline V gene. The CDR3 is 15 amino acids. The V end lost 5 bases, the J end lost 3 bases, and 14 bases lay between the germline ends. For the CDR3, the DNA is TGTGCCAGCAGCCCCCTCGTCGCAGGCTACAATGAGCAGTTCTTC. Its protein is CASSPLVAGYNEQFF. Together with reference TRBV7-3 and TRBJ2-1, the CDR3 gives the full variable domain: GAGVSQTPSNKVTEKGKYVELRCDPISGHTALYWYRQSLGQGPEFLIYFQGTGAADDSGLPNDRFFAVRPEGSVSTLKIQRTERGDSAVYLCASSPLVAGYNEQFFGPGTRLTVL.

This clonotype came up a few times. The CDR3 loop reads CASRRTGMPYEQYF. The CDR3 DNA reads as TGTGCCAGCAGGAGGACAGGGATGCCCTACGAGCAGTACTTC. The chain combines TRBV6-1 with TRBJ2-7; 8 bases are a match to TRBD1. V was clipped by 6 bases and J by 2 bases; unmatched bases: 6. This CDR3 has 14 amino acids. Per the germline V gene, CDR1 is MNHNS and CDR2 is SASEGT.

The CDR3 DNA follows: TGTGCCACCAGCGGGGGACGGAATCAAGAGACCCAGTACTTC. Amino acids: CATSGGRNQETQYF. This chain links TRBV15 with TRBJ2-5; TRBD1 or TRBD2 may be the D gene (5 bases each). CDR1 LNHNV and CDR2 YYDKDF come from the germline V gene (reference sequence). V was pared by 5 bases and J by 2 bases, with 12 bases between. There are 14 residues in the CDR3.

This clonotype turned up a few times. The chain carries TRBV20-1 and TRBJ2-1; a possible D gene is TRBD1 (5 bases). Germline assignment: CDR1 DFQATT and CDR2 SNEGSKA (reference sequence). CDR3 length equals 12 residues. Deletions cut 5 bases from V and 5 bases from J, with 10 bases between. In DNA form, the CDR3 reads TGCAGTGCTTACAGGAGTGACAATGAGCAGTTCTTC. Protein sequence: CSAYRSDNEQFF.

The chain uses TRBV19 and TRBJ2-1; D is undetermined. Germline V lookup: CDR1 LNHDA, CDR2 SQIVND (reference sequence). This CDR3 has 15 residues. Trimming left V 2 bases short and J 2 bases short, with 10 bases between. CDR3: CASSITIEPYNEQFF. CDR3 nucleotide sequence: TGTGCCAGTAGTATAACTATCGAGCCCTACAATGAGCAGTTCTTC.

This clonotype was detected a few times. The chain recombines TRBV20-1 with TRBJ2-7; tentatively, D is TRBD2 (5 bases). Germline values: CDR1 DFQATT, CDR2 SNEGSKA (reference sequence). Trimming removed 6 bases from V and 0 bases from J, with 18 bases in between. The CDR3 contains 15 residues. The CDR3: CSATVAWESSYEQYF. The CDR3 bases are TGCAGTGCCACAGTAGCGTGGGAGAGCTCCTACGAGCAGTACTTC.

The CDR3 reads CSVVVGFSYGYTF. For the CDR3, the DNA is TGCAGCGTTGTGGTCGGTTTCTCCTATGGCTACACCTTC. V and J are TRBV29-1 and TRBJ1-2; D ambiguous. The germline gives CDR1 SQVTM, CDR2 ANQGSEA. This CDR3 spans 13 amino acids. V was shortened by 4 bases and J by 4 bases, with 13 bases between the two germline ends.

In this sample, this clonotype turned up a few times. The V call is TRBV5-1, the J call TRBJ2-7; TRBD2 is a possible D gene (8 bases). Deletions cut 4 bases from V and 4 bases from J, with 24 bases between. The CDR3 extends over 17 amino acids. The germline V gene encodes CDR1 SGHRS and CDR2 YFSETQ. CDR3 DNA: TGCGCCAGCAGCCTGGGGACAGCGGGAGTCGTTTCTTACGAGCAGTACTTC. It is translated as CASSLGTAGVVSYEQYF. Complete variable domain (other parts from reference TRBV5-1 and TRBJ2-7): KAGVTQTPRYLIKTRGQQVTLSCSPISGHRSVSWYQQTPGQGLQFLFEYFSETQRNKGNFPGRFSGRQFSNSRSEMNVSTLELGDSALYLCASSLGTAGVVSYEQYFGPGTRLTVT.

CDR3 loop: CASSQVGQYIYGEKLFF. In nucleotides, the CDR3 is TGCGCCAGCAGCCAAGTTGGGCAGTATATTTATGGTGAAAAACTGTTTTTT. V gene TRBV4-1 combines with J gene TRBJ1-4; D remains unclear. The CDR3 is made up of 17 amino acids. V shed 1 base and J shed 7 bases, with 19 bases lying between them. Germline CDR1 MGHRA, CDR2 YSYEKL.

The V and J genes are TRBV5-1 and TRBJ2-1; tentative D call: TRBD1 (6 bases). Per germline, CDR1 SGHRS and CDR2 YFSETQ. Trimming cost V 0 bases and J 3 bases, with 10 bases left between them. The CDR3 totals 15 residues. CDR3 region: CASSLARDNYNEQFF. For the CDR3, the DNA is TGCGCCAGCAGCTTGGCCCGGGACAACTACAATGAGCAGTTCTTC.

This chain joins TRBV5-1 and TRBJ2-7, with TRBD1 identical over 9 bases. Germline V gene sequence: CDR1 SGHRS, CDR2 YFSETQ. The CDR3 extends over 16 amino acids. Unmatched junction bases numbered 10, after V lost 3 bases and J lost 3 bases. DNA of the CDR3: TGCGCCAGCAGCTGGGGACAGGGACCGGAGTTCTACGAGCAGTACTTC. This codes for CASSWGQGPEFYEQYF.

This clonotype has ten or more counts. The chain couples TRBV7-3 to TRBJ2-3; 15 nucleotides line up with TRBD2. V trimming: 5 bases; J trimming: 8 bases; junction bases outside the gene matches: 23. CDR3 length equals 21 residues. CDR1 and CDR2 from the germline V gene are SGHTA and FQGTGA. This CDR3 reads CASSPQSTAGLAGGYRLTQYF. The CDR3 nucleotides read TGTGCCAGCAGCCCCCAATCAACCGCGGGACTAGCGGGAGGCTATAGGCTTACGCAGTATTTT.

The chain employs TRBV7-3 and TRBJ2-1, with TRBD2 as a possible D gene (5 bases). This CDR3 has 16 residues. Trimming left V 2 bases short and J 4 bases short, with 15 bases between. In germline, CDR1 is SGHTA, CDR2 FQGTGA. The CDR3 sequence: CASSLGFLRGYNEQFF. The DNA for the CDR3 is TGTGCCAGCAGCTTAGGCTTTTTGCGAGGGTACAATGAGCAGTTCTTC.

There are a few counts of this clonotype. The chain has TRBV5-6 and TRBJ2-7; D not certain. This CDR3 has 14 amino acids. Germline V gene lookup returns CDR1 SGHDT and CDR2 YYEEEE. V gave up 4 bases and J gave up 2 bases, with 13 bases separating them. CDR3 bases: TGTGCCAGCAGCGTAGCCGGGTCCCCCTACGAGCAGTACTTC. This translates into CASSVAGSPYEQYF.

This clonotype was seen a few times. The rearrangement uses TRBV29-1 and TRBJ2-1; 10 nucleotides line up with TRBD1. V lost 3 bases and J lost 8; bases outside the gene matches: 4. This CDR3 spans 13 amino acids. Germline V gene lookup returns CDR1 SQVTM and CDR2 ANQGSEA. This chain's CDR3 is CSVEAGQGYEQFF. The CDR3 DNA follows: TGCAGCGTTGAGGCGGGACAGGGGTATGAGCAGTTCTTC.